This T cell receptor (beta chain) was observed in a study of cytomegalovirus exposure and HLA in healthy donors. Clones were sequenced by immunoSEQ multiplex PCR, and TCRdb holds only the in-frame ones, with some missing. Among about 150,000 clones listed, roughly 91% were seen once. The V and J ends lost 0 bases and 10 bases, in that order; junction bases with no gene match: 11. This CDR3 is built from 17 residues. Germline V gene data show CDR1 as SGDLS and CDR2 as YYNGEE. Sequenced sample: PBMCs. The sequence was collected from a young man in good health and CMV-seronegative. This chain joins TRBV9 and TRBJ2-1; 12 bases are shared with TRBD2. The CDR3 region has the DNA TGTGCCAGCAGCGTAGCTTCGATACTAGCGGGAGGACGGGAGCAGTTCTTC. It specifies CASSVASILAGGREQFF.